Listed below are T cell receptor beta chains from one sample, sequenced in a study of blood T cell repertoires in COVID-19. Measured with immunoSEQ multiplex PCR; TCRdb has only the in-frame clones, and not every one. The sample lists about 180,000 clones, around 77% occurring once. Source material: peripheral blood. The receptor set was obtained from a man between 65 and 85 years old with active or convalescent COVID-19. The CDR3 runs from the conserved cysteine through the conserved F or W. The order of the fields is V gene, J gene, D gene, clone size, CDR3 protein, CDR3 DNA. A D gene is named only where the DNA matches it firmly. Some rows mark clone size as missing; the rest say once, few, many or name a class of expanded clone.

V: TRBV6-5
J: TRBJ1-1
D: TRBD1
size: .
CDR3: CASLRGDRGATEAFF
DNA: TGTGCCAGCCTAAGAGGGGACAGGGGCGCCACTGAAGCTTTCTTT

V: TRBV10-3
J: TRBJ1-1
D: TRBD1
size: few
CDR3: CASGTGDDTEAFF
DNA: TGTGCCTCCGGAACAGGGGATGACACTGAAGCTTTCTTT

V: TRBV5-4
J: TRBJ2-5
D: TRBD1
size: .
CDR3: CASSLGQGAETQYF
DNA: TGTGCCAGCAGTTTGGGACAGGGGGCAGAGACCCAGTACTTC

V: TRBV30
J: TRBJ1-5
D: .
size: .
CDR3: CAWSNFGRQPQHF
DNA: TGTGCCTGGAGTAACTTTGGGCGTCAGCCCCAGCATTTT

V: TRBV18
J: TRBJ1-6
D: .
size: .
CDR3: CASSPPGQGAPLHF
DNA: TGTGCCAGCTCACCACCGGGGCAAGGGGCACCCCTCCACTTT

V: TRBV6-5
J: TRBJ1-4
D: .
size: .
CDR3: CASSFAEEKQLFF
DNA: TGTGCCAGCAGCTTCGCTGAAGAGAAGCAACTGTTTTTT

V: TRBV18
J: TRBJ1-2
D: TRBD1
size: few
CDR3: CASSPQTGGDNYGYTF
DNA: TGTGCCAGCTCACCCCAAACAGGGGGAGATAACTATGGCTACACCTTC

V: TRBV20-1
J: TRBJ2-5
D: .
size: once
CDR3: CSARDVETQYF
DNA: TGCAGTGCCAGAGACGTAGAGACCCAGTACTTC

V: TRBV7-9
J: TRBJ1-1
D: .
size: .
CDR3: CASSVHREMNTEAFF
DNA: TGTGCCAGCAGCGTCCACAGGGAAATGAACACTGAAGCTTTCTTT

V: TRBV9
J: TRBJ2-3
D: .
size: .
CDR3: CASSYPNRGTDTQYF
DNA: TGTGCCAGCAGCTACCCTAATCGGGGCACAGATACGCAGTATTTT

V: TRBV5-1
J: TRBJ1-5
D: TRBD1
size: .
CDR3: CASSFGTGDHNQPQHF
DNA: TGCGCCAGCAGCTTTGGGACAGGGGACCATAATCAGCCCCAGCATTTT

V: TRBV5-1
J: TRBJ1-2
D: .
size: .
CDR3: CASSLTTPLDGYTF
DNA: TGCGCCAGCAGCTTGACCACCCCACTCGATGGCTACACCTTC

V: TRBV7-2
J: TRBJ1-1
D: .
size: many
CDR3: CASSPQQGDTEAFF
DNA: TGTGCCAGCAGCCCCCAACAGGGTGACACTGAAGCTTTCTTT

V: TRBV5-5
J: TRBJ2-5
D: TRBD2
size: .
CDR3: CASREGAMRLAGVTQYF
DNA: TGTGCCAGCAGGGAGGGGGCTATGAGACTAGCGGGAGTAACCCAGTACTTC

V: TRBV12-1
J: TRBJ2-3
D: .
size: .
CDR3: CASSSKGLWGTQYF
DNA: TGTGCCAGCAGCTCGAAGGGGTTATGGGGTACGCAGTATTTT

V: TRBV12-3/TRBV12-4
J: TRBJ1-2
D: TRBD1
size: .
CDR3: CASTPTGLYGYTF
DNA: TGTGCCAGCACCCCGACAGGGCTCTATGGCTACACCTTC

V: TRBV6-1
J: TRBJ1-1
D: TRBD1
size: .
CDR3: CASSESDRADTEAFF
DNA: TGTGCCAGCAGTGAGTCGGACAGGGCTGACACTGAAGCTTTCTTT

V: TRBV6-5
J: TRBJ2-7
D: .
size: .
CDR3: CATMAGGPYEQYF
DNA: TGTGCCACCATGGCAGGGGGGCCCTACGAGCAGTACTTC

V: TRBV4-3
J: TRBJ1-3
D: .
size: .
CDR3: CASSQVGVAGNTIYF
DNA: TGCGCCAGCAGCCAAGTAGGGGTTGCCGGAAACACCATATATTTT

V: TRBV18
J: TRBJ2-7
D: TRBD2
size: .
CDR3: CASSRDATSGAVSYEQYF
DNA: TGTGCCAGCTCACGAGACGCTACTAGCGGGGCCGTCTCCTACGAGCAGTACTTC

V: TRBV6-1
J: TRBJ2-2
D: TRBD1
size: .
CDR3: CASSESYGTGRAGELFF
DNA: TGTGCCAGCAGTGAATCCTACGGGACAGGGAGGGCCGGGGAGCTGTTTTTT

V: TRBV6-1
J: TRBJ1-1
D: TRBD1
size: .
CDR3: CASSGTSGTGWFTEAFF
DNA: TGTGCCAGCAGTGGAACCTCGGGGACAGGGTGGTTCACTGAAGCTTTCTTT

V: TRBV6-5
J: TRBJ2-5
D: .
size: once
CDR3: CASSFGQPQETQYF
DNA: TGTGCCAGCAGTTTTGGACAGCCTCAAGAGACCCAGTACTTC

V: TRBV27
J: TRBJ1-2
D: .
size: .
CDR3: CASSVFPGYGYTF
DNA: TGTGCCAGCAGTGTCTTCCCGGGCTATGGCTACACCTTC

V: TRBV5-1
J: TRBJ1-4
D: TRBD1
size: few
CDR3: CASSSQGASEKLFF
DNA: TGCGCCAGCAGCTCTCAGGGGGCAAGTGAAAAACTGTTTTTT

V: TRBV12-5
J: TRBJ2-2
D: .
size: .
CDR3: CASGLVAAWELFF
DNA: TGTGCTAGTGGTTTGGTCGCGGCGTGGGAGCTGTTTTTT

V: TRBV2
J: TRBJ2-2
D: .
size: .
CDR3: CASSDRIATGELFF
DNA: TGTGCCAGCAGTGACCGGATAGCCACCGGGGAGCTGTTTTTT

V: TRBV6-5
J: TRBJ2-7
D: TRBD1
size: .
CDR3: CASILAGTGAYEQYF
DNA: TGTGCCAGCATCCTAGCCGGGACAGGGGCCTACGAGCAGTACTTC

V: TRBV30
J: TRBJ2-3
D: TRBD2
size: few
CDR3: CAWSVWGGRADTQYF
DNA: TGTGCCTGGAGTGTTTGGGGGGGAAGGGCAGATACGCAGTATTTT

V: TRBV27
J: TRBJ2-1
D: TRBD2
size: few
CDR3: CASSLSTSPYNEQFF
DNA: TGTGCCAGCAGTCTATCGACTAGCCCCTACAATGAGCAGTTCTTC

V: TRBV7-9
J: TRBJ2-1
D: TRBD2
size: .
CDR3: CASSPRGAGGRNEQFF
DNA: TGTGCCAGCAGCCCCCGAGGAGCGGGGGGGCGCAATGAGCAGTTCTTC

V: TRBV3-1/TRBV3-2
J: TRBJ1-6
D: .
size: .
CDR3: CASSHSFTGGLTSPLHF
DNA: TGTGCCAGCAGCCATTCCTTTACGGGGGGATTGACTTCACCCCTCCACTTT

V: TRBV14
J: TRBJ1-1
D: .
size: once
CDR3: CASSQGYSTEAFF
DNA: TGTGCCAGCAGCCAAGGGTACAGCACTGAAGCTTTCTTT

V: TRBV7-7
J: TRBJ2-1
D: .
size: .
CDR3: CASSLAGTRYNEQFF
DNA: TGTGCTAGCAGCTTAGCCGGGACACGCTACAATGAGCAGTTCTTC

V: TRBV4-1
J: TRBJ1-5
D: .
size: once
CDR3: CASSQEGTSGREARRGQPQHF
DNA: TGCGCCAGCAGCCAAGAAGGCACGTCAGGGCGGGAGGCACGTAGGGGTCAGCCCCAGCATTTT

V: TRBV27
J: TRBJ2-2
D: TRBD2
size: .
CDR3: CASSSLAGGLGGELFF
DNA: TGTGCCAGCAGTTCCCTAGCGGGAGGGCTGGGCGGGGAGCTGTTTTTT

V: TRBV10-1
J: TRBJ1-5
D: .
size: .
CDR3: CASPPYQPQHF
DNA: TGCGCCAGCCCTCCCTATCAGCCCCAGCATTTT

V: TRBV10-1
J: TRBJ2-4
D: .
size: .
CDR3: CASTKTDLAKNIQYF
DNA: TGCGCCAGCACCAAGACAGATTTAGCCAAAAACATTCAGTACTTC

V: TRBV7-9
J: TRBJ2-7
D: .
size: .
CDR3: CASRSGPFYEQYF
DNA: TGTGCCAGCAGAAGCGGGCCGTTCTACGAGCAGTACTTC

V: TRBV9
J: TRBJ1-3
D: .
size: .
CDR3: CASSVDTSSGNTIYF
DNA: TGTGCCAGCAGCGTAGACACCAGCTCTGGAAACACCATATATTTT

V: TRBV7-9
J: TRBJ1-5
D: .
size: .
CDR3: CASSFSGDQPQHF
DNA: TGTGCCAGCAGCTTCTCGGGGGATCAGCCCCAGCATTTT

V: TRBV7-9
J: TRBJ1-4
D: TRBD1
size: .
CDR3: CASSLGQVATNEKLFF
DNA: TGTGCCAGCAGCCTCGGACAGGTTGCAACTAATGAAAAACTGTTTTTT

V: TRBV6-1
J: TRBJ1-3
D: .
size: once
CDR3: CASSEGRVSGNTIYF
DNA: TGTGCCAGCAGTGAAGGACGGGTGTCTGGAAACACCATATATTTT

V: TRBV6-1
J: TRBJ2-7
D: TRBD2
size: .
CDR3: CASTAGGAQKYEQYF
DNA: TGTGCCAGCACCGCCGGGGGGGCCCAGAAGTACGAGCAGTACTTC

V: TRBV5-8
J: TRBJ1-2
D: .
size: few
CDR3: CASSHSGVYGYTF
DNA: TGTGCCAGCAGCCACTCAGGGGTCTATGGCTACACCTTC

V: TRBV2
J: TRBJ2-3
D: .
size: .
CDR3: CASSGPVDTQYF
DNA: TGTGCCAGCAGTGGGCCAGTCGATACGCAGTATTTT

V: TRBV5-1
J: TRBJ1-6
D: TRBD1
size: .
CDR3: CASSRVTGGAYNSPLHF
DNA: TGCGCCAGCAGCCGAGTGACAGGGGGCGCCTATAATTCACCCCTCCACTTT

V: TRBV4-3
J: TRBJ1-2
D: TRBD1
size: once
CDR3: CASSPGQRLDNYGYTF
DNA: TGCGCCAGCAGTCCGGGACAGCGTTTGGATAACTATGGCTACACCTTC

V: TRBV3-1/TRBV3-2
J: TRBJ1-1
D: .
size: .
CDR3: CASSQGEGRLGGTEAFF
DNA: TGTGCCAGCAGCCAAGGGGAGGGGCGCTTGGGGGGCACTGAAGCTTTCTTT

V: TRBV7-3
J: TRBJ2-2
D: .
size: .
CDR3: CASSPSPGNTGELFF
DNA: TGTGCCAGCAGCCCTAGTCCCGGGAACACCGGGGAGCTGTTTTTT

V: TRBV27
J: TRBJ2-5
D: .
size: .
CDR3: CASSSNYRAVTQYF
DNA: TGTGCCAGCAGTTCCAACTACAGGGCGGTCACCCAGTACTTC

V: TRBV5-6
J: TRBJ1-6
D: .
size: .
CDR3: CASSLASSPLHF
DNA: TGTGCCAGCAGCTTGGCAAGCTCACCCCTCCACTTT

V: TRBV7-2
J: TRBJ2-3
D: TRBD2
size: .
CDR3: CASSPGLAGETDTQYF
DNA: TGTGCCAGCAGCCCAGGACTAGCGGGGGAGACAGATACGCAGTATTTT

V: TRBV5-1
J: TRBJ2-2
D: .
size: .
CDR3: CASSLVLGSGELFF
DNA: TGCGCCAGCAGCTTGGTACTAGGCTCCGGGGAGCTGTTTTTT

V: TRBV30
J: TRBJ1-2
D: .
size: .
CDR3: CAGGRGDYGYTF
DNA: TGTGCCGGGGGTAGGGGCGACTATGGCTACACCTTC